This is a list of T cell receptor beta chains from one sample in a study of identical twins. A single record per CDR3 protein comes from TCRdb applying MiXCR to the 5' RACE reads. The sample has about 520,000 distinct CDR3 sequences, 22% seen once. These data also featured in a second study, about T cells expressing NK-cell markers.

Sample: CD4+ T cells sorted from blood. The source of these receptors is a young woman in good health. CDR3s include the opening cysteine and the closing phenylalanine or tryptophan. The D gene is left open where the match is weak. Only some rows state a clone size, as once, few, many or a class for expanded clones.

TRBJ2-2 - TRBV4-3 few CASSQDGLVWDTGELFF TGCGCCAGCAGCCAAGATGGTTTGGTGTGGGACACCGGGGAGCTGTTTTTT
TRBJ2-3 TRBD1 TRBV24-1 - CATSGGQGRSDTQYF TGTGCCACCAGTGGGGGACAGGGGAGGTCAGATACGCAGTATTTT
TRBJ1-1 - TRBV29-1 few CSVVGDSQNTEAFF TGCAGCGTTGTTGGAGACTCTCAGAACACTGAAGCTTTCTTT
TRBJ1-2 - TRBV5-6 - CASSLDGNGYTF TGTGCCAGCAGCTTGGATGGAAATGGCTACACCTTC
TRBJ2-1 - TRBV20-1 - CSARAGRNEFF TGCAGTGCCCGGGCGGGGCGAAATGAGTTCTTC
TRBJ2-7 TRBD1 TRBV5-1 many CASSFRGQGAGEQYF TGCGCCAGCAGCTTTCGTGGACAGGGGGCCGGCGAGCAGTACTTC
TRBJ2-7 - TRBV5-6 - CASSSPLSFGVGEQYF TGTGCCAGCAGCTCTCCCCTCTCGTTTGGTGTCGGTGAGCAGTACTTC
TRBJ2-7 TRBD2 TRBV10-3 few CAISESRTSGKYEQYF TGTGCCATCAGTGAGTCCAGGACTAGCGGGAAGTACGAGCAGTACTTC
TRBJ1-1 - TRBV12-3/TRBV12-4 few CASSWGTSEAFF TGTGCCAGCAGTTGGGGCACCAGTGAAGCTTTCTTT
TRBJ2-1 TRBD2 TRBV24-1 few CATSDFTSGADEQFF TGTGCCACCAGTGATTTTACTAGCGGGGCGGATGAGCAGTTCTTC
TRBJ2-3 TRBD2 TRBV20-1 few CSAQLAGGTDTQYF TGCAGTGCTCAGCTAGCGGGTGGCACAGATACGCAGTATTTT
TRBJ2-3 - TRBV20-1 - CSGELSTDTQYF TGCAGTGGAGAACTGAGCACAGATACGCAGTATTTT
TRBJ1-5 TRBD1 TRBV5-1 few CASSHNRGQPQHF TGCGCCAGCAGCCACAACAGGGGTCAGCCCCAGCATTTT
TRBJ1-5 - TRBV3-1 few CASSQVIWQAPQPQHF TGTGCCAGCAGCCAAGTAATTTGGCAGGCGCCTCAGCCCCAGCATTTT
TRBJ1-5 - TRBV6-5 - CASSSHRDQPQHF TGTGCCAGCAGTTCACACAGGGATCAGCCCCAGCATTTT
TRBJ2-7 TRBD1 TRBV5-4 - CASSYRDRGLYEQYF TGTGCCAGCAGCTACCGGGACAGGGGGCTCTACGAGCAGTACTTC
TRBJ1-4 - TRBV18 few CASSPPTLRDEKLFF TGTGCCAGCTCACCACCGACTCTTAGGGATGAAAAACTGTTTTTT